The 7 T cell receptor beta chains below all came from one sample that was sequenced in a study of control samples from healthy donors and cancer patients. The protocol was immunoSEQ multiplex PCR, while the TCRdb copy is restricted to in-frame clones and leaves out a portion. The table lists 170,000 or so clones, around 87% of them singletons. Sequencing was performed on blood. These receptors were collected from a woman aged 45-60 years in good health.

Only a few counts were recorded for this clone. The genes are TRBV14 and TRBJ1-3; 7 bases are a match to TRBD1. Germline values: CDR1 SGHDN, CDR2 FVKESK. CDR3 length equals 13 residues. Trimming cost V 2 bases and J 8 bases; bases outside gene matches: 3. CDR3 DNA: TGTGCCAGCAGCCAACAGGGGGGGTACACCATATATTTT. Encoded protein: CASSQQGGYTIYF.

V is TRBV21-1 and J is TRBJ2-1; TRBD1, the table's D call, lacks a check against the DNA. TRBV21-1 represents a pseudogene. This CDR3 is 14 amino acids long. CDR3 coding DNA: TGTGCCAGCCATGGGTGGAGGGGGCCAAGGAGGCAGTTCTTC. As protein: CASHGWRGPRRQFF.

This chain connects TRBV28 to TRBJ1-5; no definite D call. The V end was cut by 5 bases, the J end by 7 bases, with 9 bases between. The CDR3 extends over 12 amino acids. Germline CDR1 and CDR2: MDHEN and SYDVKM. The CDR3 DNA reads as TGTGCCAGCAGTGCACCAGGCCAGCCCCAGCATTTT. It specifies CASSAPGQPQHF.

This sequence joins TRBV9 and TRBJ1-2; perhaps TRBD1 as D (5 bases). This CDR3 is 15 amino acids long. Trimming stripped 0 bases from V and 3 bases from J, with 12 bases between. Per germline, CDR1 SGDLS and CDR2 YYNGEE. The DNA for the CDR3 is TGTGCCAGCAGCGTAGATTCGGGGGAGGACTATGGCTACACCTTC. Its protein is CASSVDSGEDYGYTF.

This sequence joins TRBV15 and TRBJ2-1; 7 nucleotides line up with TRBD2. CDR3 length: 15 residues. Trimming took 2 bases from V and 0 from J; bases not matched to a gene: 1. Per germline, CDR1 LNHNV and CDR2 YYDKDF (reference sequence). The DNA of the CDR3 is TGTGCCACCAGCAGAAGCGGGGTCTCCTACAATGAGCAGTTCTTC. The encoded protein is CATSRSGVSYNEQFF.

The CDR3 loop is CASSLSGAGVSNEQFF. Here the CDR3 DNA reads TGTGCCAGCAGCCTATCGGGTGCGGGAGTAAGTAATGAGCAGTTCTTC. This chain uses TRBV7-2 with TRBJ2-1, with TRBD2 matching over 7 bases. The CDR3 is 16 residues long. With 5 bases clipped from V and 7 bases from J, the junction kept 14 bases outside the gene matches. From germline, CDR1 is SGHTA and CDR2 FQGNSA.

This rearrangement joins TRBV7-9 to TRBJ1-2; D not resolved. Germline V CDR1 and CDR2: SEHNR, FQNEAQ (reference sequence). V was cut by 2 bases and J by 8 bases, with 6 bases left in between. This CDR3 is built from 11 residues. This CDR3 is CASSLSRGYTF. CDR3 coding DNA: TGTGCCAGCAGCTTAAGTCGAGGCTACACCTTC.